The TCR beta chain described here comes from a study of cytomegalovirus exposure and HLA in healthy donors. Study results and limitations: In a later analysis, first-cohort TCR clusters were found to tend to co-occur in the 95 to 150 validation repertoires. The study put 150 or so TCR beta chains on its list as cytomegalovirus-associated.

As to this clone: Its antigen is unidentified.

Sequencing used immunoSEQ multiplex PCR; TCRdb keeps in-frame clones, though not all of them. Of about 79,000 clones listed, 90% to 95% were seen once; the top ten hold 3% to 4.5%. The germline V gene encodes CDR1 MRHNA and CDR2 SNTAGT. This CDR3 contains 14 residues. V was cut by 11 bases and J by 6 bases, with 20 bases left in between. The sequence was obtained from a woman in her thirties in good health and CMV-seronegative. V is TRBV6-4 and J is TRBJ2-1, with a tentative D call TRBD1 (6 bases). Sequences were obtained from PBMCs. The CDR3 protein is CAAGTTGWGNEQFF. DNA of the CDR3: TGTGCCGCAGGGACCACAGGGTGGGGCAATGAGCAGTTCTTC.